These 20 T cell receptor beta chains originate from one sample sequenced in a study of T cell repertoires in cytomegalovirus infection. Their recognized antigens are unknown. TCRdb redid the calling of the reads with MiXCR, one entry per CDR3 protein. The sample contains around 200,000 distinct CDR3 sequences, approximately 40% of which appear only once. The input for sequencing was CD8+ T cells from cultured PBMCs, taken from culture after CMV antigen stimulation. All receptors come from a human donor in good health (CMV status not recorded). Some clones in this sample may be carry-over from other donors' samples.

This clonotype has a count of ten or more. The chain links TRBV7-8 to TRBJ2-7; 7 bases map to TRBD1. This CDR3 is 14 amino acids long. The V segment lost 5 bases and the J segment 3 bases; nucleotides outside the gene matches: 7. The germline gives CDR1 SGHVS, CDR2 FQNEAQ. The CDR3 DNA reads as TGTGCCAGCAGCCTCGGAGCAGGGGGCTACGAGCAGTACTTC. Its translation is CASSLGAGGYEQYF.

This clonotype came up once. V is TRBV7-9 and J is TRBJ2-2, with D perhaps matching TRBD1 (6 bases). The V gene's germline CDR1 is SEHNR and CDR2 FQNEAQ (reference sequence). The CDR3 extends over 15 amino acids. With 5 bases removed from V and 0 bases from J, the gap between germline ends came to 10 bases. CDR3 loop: CASSPRQANTGELFF. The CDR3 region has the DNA TGTGCCAGCAGCCCACGACAGGCGAACACCGGGGAGCTGTTTTTT.

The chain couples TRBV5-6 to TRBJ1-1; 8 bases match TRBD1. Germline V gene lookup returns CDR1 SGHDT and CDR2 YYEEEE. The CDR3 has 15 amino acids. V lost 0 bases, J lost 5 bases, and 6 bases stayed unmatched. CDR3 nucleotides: TGTGCCAGCAGCTTGGGCCAGGGGGCTTGGACTGAAGCTTTCTTT. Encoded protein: CASSLGQGAWTEAFF.

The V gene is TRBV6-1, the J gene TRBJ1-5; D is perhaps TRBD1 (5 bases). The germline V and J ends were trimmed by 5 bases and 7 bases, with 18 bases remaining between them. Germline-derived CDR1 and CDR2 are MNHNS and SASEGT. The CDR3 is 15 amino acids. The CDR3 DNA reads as TGTGCCAGCAGTTCCGGTTCAGGGCTCGGGCAGCCCCAGCATTTT. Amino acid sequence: CASSSGSGLGQPQHF.

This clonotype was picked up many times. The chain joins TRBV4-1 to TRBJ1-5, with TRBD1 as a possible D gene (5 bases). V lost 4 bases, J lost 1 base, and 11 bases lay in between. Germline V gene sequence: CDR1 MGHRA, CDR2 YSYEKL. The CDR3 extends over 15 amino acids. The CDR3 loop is CASSLSGGSNQPQHF. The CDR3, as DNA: TGCGCCAGCAGCCTTTCGGGGGGAAGCAATCAGCCCCAGCATTTT.

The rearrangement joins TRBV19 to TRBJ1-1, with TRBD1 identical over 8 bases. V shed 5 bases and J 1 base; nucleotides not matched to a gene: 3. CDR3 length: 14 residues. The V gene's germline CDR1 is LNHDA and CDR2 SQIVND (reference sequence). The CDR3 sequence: CASSDRGRNTEAFF. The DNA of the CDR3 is TGTGCCAGTAGTGACAGGGGAAGGAACACTGAAGCTTTCTTT.

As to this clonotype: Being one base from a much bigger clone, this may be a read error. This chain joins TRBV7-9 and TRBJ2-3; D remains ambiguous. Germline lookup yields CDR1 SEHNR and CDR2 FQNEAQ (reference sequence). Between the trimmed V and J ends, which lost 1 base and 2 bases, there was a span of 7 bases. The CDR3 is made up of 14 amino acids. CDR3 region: CASSLVSNTDTQYF. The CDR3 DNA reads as TGTGCCAGCAGCTTAGTCTCTAACACAGATACGCAGTATTTT.

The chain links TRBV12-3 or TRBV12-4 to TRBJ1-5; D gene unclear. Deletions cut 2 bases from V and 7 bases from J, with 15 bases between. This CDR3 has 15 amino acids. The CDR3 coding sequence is TGTGCCAGCAGTTTAAAGGGAGCCTGGGGACAGCCCCAGCATTTT. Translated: CASSLKGAWGQPQHF.

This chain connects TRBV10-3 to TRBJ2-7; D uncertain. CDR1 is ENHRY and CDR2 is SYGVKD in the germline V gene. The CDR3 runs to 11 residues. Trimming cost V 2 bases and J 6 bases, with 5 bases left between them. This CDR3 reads CAISEESEQYF. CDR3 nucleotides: TGTGCCATCAGTGAGGAGAGCGAGCAGTACTTC.

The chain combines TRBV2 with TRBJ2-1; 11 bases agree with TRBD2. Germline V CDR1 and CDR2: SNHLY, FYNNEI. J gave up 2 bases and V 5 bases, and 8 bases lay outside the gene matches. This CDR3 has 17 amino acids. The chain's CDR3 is CASSPPGTSGPYNEQFF. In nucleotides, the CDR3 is TGTGCCAGCAGTCCCCCCGGGACTAGCGGACCCTACAATGAGCAGTTCTTC. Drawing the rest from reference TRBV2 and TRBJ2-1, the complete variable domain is EPEVTQTPSHQVTQMGQEVILRCVPISNHLYFYWYRQILGQKVEFLVSFYNNEISEKSEIFDDQFSVERPDGSNFTLKIRSTKLEDSAMYFCASSPPGTSGPYNEQFFGPGTRLTVL.

The CDR3 is CASSGRLPPATYNEQFF. CDR3 DNA: TGTGCCAGCAGCGGCCGACTGCCCCCCGCAACCTACAATGAGCAGTTCTTC. The gene calls are TRBV7-8 and TRBJ2-1; no firm D call. Looked up from germline, CDR1 is SGHVS and CDR2 is FQNEAQ. The CDR3 contains 17 residues. The V gene lost 5 bases and the J gene lost 2 bases, with 19 bases spanning the gap.

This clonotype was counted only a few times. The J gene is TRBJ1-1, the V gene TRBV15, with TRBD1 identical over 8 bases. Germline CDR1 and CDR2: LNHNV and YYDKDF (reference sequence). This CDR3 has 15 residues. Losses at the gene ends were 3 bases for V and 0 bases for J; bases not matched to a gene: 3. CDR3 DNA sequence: TGTGCCACCAGCAGTTGGACAGGGATGAACACTGAAGCTTTCTTT. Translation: CATSSWTGMNTEAFF.

The CDR3 loop reads CASSFSDRTDTQYF. CDR3 DNA sequence: TGTGCCAGCAGTTTCTCTGACAGAACAGATACGCAGTATTTT. The V gene is TRBV27, the J gene TRBJ2-3; D is possibly TRBD1 (5 bases). The CDR3 length is 14 residues. Germline lookup yields CDR1 MNHEY and CDR2 SMNVEV (reference sequence). V was cut by 3 bases and J by 3 bases, with 10 bases left in between.

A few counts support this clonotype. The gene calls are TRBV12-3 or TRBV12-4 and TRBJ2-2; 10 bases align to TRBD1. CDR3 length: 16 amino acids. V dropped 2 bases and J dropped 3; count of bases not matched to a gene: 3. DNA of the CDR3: TGTGCCAGCAGTTTAAGGACAGGGGGGTACACCGGGGAGCTGTTTTTT. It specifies CASSLRTGGYTGELFF.

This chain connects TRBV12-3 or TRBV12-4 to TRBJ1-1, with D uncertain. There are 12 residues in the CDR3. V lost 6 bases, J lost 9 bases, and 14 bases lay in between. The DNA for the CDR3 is TGTGCCAGCAGCCCTGGTTCGCCGCAAGCTTTCTTT. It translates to CASSPGSPQAFF.

CDR3 in DNA: TGTGCCAGCAGCTCTAGACTAGGGCCGACCACAGATACGCAGTATTTT. Its protein product is CASSSRLGPTTDTQYF. The V call is TRBV11-2, the J call TRBJ2-3; tentative D call: TRBD2 (6 bases). The V gene's germline CDR1 is SGHAT and CDR2 FQNNGV. This CDR3 is 16 amino acids long. Trimming took off 4 bases at V and 2 bases at J, with 16 bases between the two ends.

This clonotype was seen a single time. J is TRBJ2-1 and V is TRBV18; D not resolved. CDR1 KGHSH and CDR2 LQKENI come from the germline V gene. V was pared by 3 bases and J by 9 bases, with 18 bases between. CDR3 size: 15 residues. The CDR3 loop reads CASSPYGLPWGEQFF. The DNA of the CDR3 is TGTGCCAGCTCACCTTACGGTCTCCCGTGGGGTGAGCAGTTCTTC.

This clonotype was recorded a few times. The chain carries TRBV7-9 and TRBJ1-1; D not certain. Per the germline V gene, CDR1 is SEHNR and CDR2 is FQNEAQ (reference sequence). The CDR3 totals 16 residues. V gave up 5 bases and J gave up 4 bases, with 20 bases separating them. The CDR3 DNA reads TGTGCCAGCAGCCGGACCGGTGGCACATGGGGCACTGAAGCTTTCTTT. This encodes CASSRTGGTWGTEAFF. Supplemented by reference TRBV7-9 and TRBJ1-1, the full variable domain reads DTGVSQNPRHKITKRGQNVTFRCDPISEHNRLYWYRQTLGQGPEFLTYFQNEAQLEKSRLLSDRFSAERPKGSFSTLEIQRTEQGDSAMYLCASSRTGGTWGTEAFFGQGTRLTVV.

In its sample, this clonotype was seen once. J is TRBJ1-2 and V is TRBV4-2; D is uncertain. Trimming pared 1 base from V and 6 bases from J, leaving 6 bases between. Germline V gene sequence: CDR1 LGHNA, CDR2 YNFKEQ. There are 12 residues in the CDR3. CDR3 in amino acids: CASSQGGNGYTF. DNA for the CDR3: TGTGCCAGCAGCCAAGGCGGGAATGGCTACACCTTC.

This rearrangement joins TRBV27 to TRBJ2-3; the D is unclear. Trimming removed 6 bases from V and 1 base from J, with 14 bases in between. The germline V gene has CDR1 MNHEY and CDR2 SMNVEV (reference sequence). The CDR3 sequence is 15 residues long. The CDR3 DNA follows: TGTGCCAGCAGCAGTTTGTCGTCAGGCACAGATACGCAGTATTTT. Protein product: CASSSLSSGTDTQYF.